This T cell receptor (beta chain) was identified during a study of memory CD4+ T cells and cytomegalovirus serostatus. Germline V gene data show CDR1 as SGHDT and CDR2 as YYEEEE. The CDR3 is made up of 17 amino acids. V shed 6 bases and J 0 bases; nucleotides not matched to a gene: 14. The sort gate was single viable CD3+CD4+CD8-CD45RO+ cells for memory CD4+ T cells. Profiled with immunoSEQ multiplex PCR; TCRdb holds only in-frame clones, not every one. This sample has under 55,000 clones, with around 78% found just once. The sequence derives from an adult in good health and CMV-seronegative. The chain recombines TRBV5-6 with TRBJ1-1, with 7 bases identical to TRBD1. Sequences were obtained from memory CD4+ T cells from blood. The CDR3 sequence is CASTNLGQVFMNTEAFF. The DNA for the CDR3 is TGTGCCAGCACCAATCTCGGACAGGTCTTTATGAACACTGAAGCTTTCTTT.